A single T cell receptor beta chain is shown here with its context. This specimen comes from a study of blood T cell repertoires in COVID-19. The overall study: T cells, B-cell-depleted T cells, or PBMCs provided the cDNA or gDNA that served as material.

Method: immunoSEQ multiplex PCR; TCRdb's copy keeps in-frame clones and lacks some. The sample holds 15,000 or so clones; about 86% are singletons and the top ten take 15% to 20%. Sequencing was performed on peripheral blood. The receptor was derived from a human donor in a cohort sampled during active COVID-19.

The CDR3 DNA reads as TGTGCCAGCACCGGGGAAGTCACTGAAGCTTTCTTT. Protein: CASTGEVTEAFF. The V call is TRBV5-6, the J call TRBJ1-1; D ambiguous. This CDR3 comprises 12 residues. Germline V gene sequence: CDR1 SGHDT, CDR2 YYEEEE. Trimming cost V 6 bases and J 4 bases, with 10 bases left between them.